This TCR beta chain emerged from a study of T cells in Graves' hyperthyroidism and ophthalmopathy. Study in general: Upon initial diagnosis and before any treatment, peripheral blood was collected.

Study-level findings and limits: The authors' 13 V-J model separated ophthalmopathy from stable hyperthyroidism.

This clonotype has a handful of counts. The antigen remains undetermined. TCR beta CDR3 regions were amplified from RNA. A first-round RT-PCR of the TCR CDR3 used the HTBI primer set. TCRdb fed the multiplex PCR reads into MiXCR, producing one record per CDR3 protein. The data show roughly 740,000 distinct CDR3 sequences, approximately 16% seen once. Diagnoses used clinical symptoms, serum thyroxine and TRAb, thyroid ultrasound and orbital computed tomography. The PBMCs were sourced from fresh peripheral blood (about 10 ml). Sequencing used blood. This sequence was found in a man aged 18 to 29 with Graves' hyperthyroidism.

CDR3 residues: CSARDPPHRGPRQETQYF. CDR3 DNA: TGCAGTGCTAGAGACCCTCCCCACAGGGGTCCCAGACAAGAGACCCAGTACTTC. The V gene is TRBV20-1, the J gene TRBJ2-5; 7 nucleotides agree with TRBD1. Germline CDR1 and CDR2: DFQATT and SNEGSKA (reference sequence). The CDR3 consists of 18 residues. After removal of 0 bases from V and 2 bases from J, the junction contained 15 bases not matched to a gene.